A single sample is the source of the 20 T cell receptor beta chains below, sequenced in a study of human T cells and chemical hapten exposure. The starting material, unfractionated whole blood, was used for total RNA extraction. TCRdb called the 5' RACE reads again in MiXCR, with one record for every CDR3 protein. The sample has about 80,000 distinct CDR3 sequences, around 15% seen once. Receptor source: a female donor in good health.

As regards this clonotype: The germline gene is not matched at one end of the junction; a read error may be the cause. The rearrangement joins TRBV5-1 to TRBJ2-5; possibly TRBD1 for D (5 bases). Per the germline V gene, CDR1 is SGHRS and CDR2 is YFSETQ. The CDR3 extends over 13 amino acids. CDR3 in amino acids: CASNLGRQETQYF. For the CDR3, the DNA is TGCGCCAGCAACTTGGGGCGTCAAGAGACCCAGTACTTC.

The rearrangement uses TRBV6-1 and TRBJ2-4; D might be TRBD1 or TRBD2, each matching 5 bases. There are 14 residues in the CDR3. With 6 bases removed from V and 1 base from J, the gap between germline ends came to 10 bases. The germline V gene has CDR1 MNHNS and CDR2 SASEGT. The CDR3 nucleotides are TGTGCCAGCAGACCAGGGACGGCCAAAAACATTCAGTACTTC. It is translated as CASRPGTAKNIQYF.

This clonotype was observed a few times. CDR3 region: CAISAGGTGTDTQYF. CDR3 nucleotides: TGTGCCATCAGTGCGGGGGGGACGGGCACAGATACGCAGTATTTT. The chain recombines TRBV10-3 with TRBJ2-3, with 8 bases that match TRBD2. Germline lookup yields CDR1 ENHRY and CDR2 SYGVKD. The trim removed 4 bases at V and 1 base at J, leaving 4 bases unmatched. CDR3 size: 15 residues.

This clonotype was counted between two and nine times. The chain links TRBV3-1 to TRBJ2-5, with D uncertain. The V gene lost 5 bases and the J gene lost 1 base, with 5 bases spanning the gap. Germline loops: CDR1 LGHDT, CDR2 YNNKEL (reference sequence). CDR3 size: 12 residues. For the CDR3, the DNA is TGTGCCAGCAGCGAGACCCAAGAGACCCAGTACTTC. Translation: CASSETQETQYF.

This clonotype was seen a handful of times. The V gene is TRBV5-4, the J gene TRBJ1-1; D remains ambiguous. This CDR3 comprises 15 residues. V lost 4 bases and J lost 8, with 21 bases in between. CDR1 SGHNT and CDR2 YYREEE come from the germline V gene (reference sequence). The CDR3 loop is CASSPPLRTVSEAFF. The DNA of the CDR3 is TGTGCCAGCAGCCCACCGTTACGGACGGTGTCAGAAGCTTTCTTT.

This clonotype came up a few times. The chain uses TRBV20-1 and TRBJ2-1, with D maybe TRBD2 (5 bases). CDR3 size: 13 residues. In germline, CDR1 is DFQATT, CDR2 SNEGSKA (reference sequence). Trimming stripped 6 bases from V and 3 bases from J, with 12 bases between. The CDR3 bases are TGCAGTGCACTAGGGAACGGCTACAATGAGCAGTTCTTC. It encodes CSALGNGYNEQFF.

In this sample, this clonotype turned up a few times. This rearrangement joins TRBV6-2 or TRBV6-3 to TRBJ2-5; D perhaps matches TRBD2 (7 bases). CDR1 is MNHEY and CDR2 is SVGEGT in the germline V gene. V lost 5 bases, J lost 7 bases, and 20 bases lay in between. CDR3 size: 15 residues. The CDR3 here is CASSGGGGPSGTQYF. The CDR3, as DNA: TGTGCCAGCAGTGGGGGCGGGGGTCCCTCCGGGACCCAGTACTTC.

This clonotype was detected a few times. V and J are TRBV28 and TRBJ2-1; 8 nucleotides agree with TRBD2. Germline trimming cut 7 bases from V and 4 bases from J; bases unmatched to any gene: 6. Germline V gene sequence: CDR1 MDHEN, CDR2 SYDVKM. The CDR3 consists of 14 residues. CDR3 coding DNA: TGTGCCAGCACCTCCGGGGGGGCATACAATGAGCAGTTCTTC. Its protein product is CASTSGGAYNEQFF.

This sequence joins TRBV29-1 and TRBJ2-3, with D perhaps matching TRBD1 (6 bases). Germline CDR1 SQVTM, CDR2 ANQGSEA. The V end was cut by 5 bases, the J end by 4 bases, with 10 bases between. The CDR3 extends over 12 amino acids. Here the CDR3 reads CSVPGQSDTQYF. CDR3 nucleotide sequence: TGCAGCGTTCCAGGACAGTCAGATACGCAGTATTTT.

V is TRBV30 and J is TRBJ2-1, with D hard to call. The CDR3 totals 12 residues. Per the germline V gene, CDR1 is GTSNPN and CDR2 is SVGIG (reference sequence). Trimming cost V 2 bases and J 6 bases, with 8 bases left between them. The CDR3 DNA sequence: TGTGCCTGGAGTAAGCCTATCAATGAGCAGTTCTTC. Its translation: CAWSKPINEQFF.

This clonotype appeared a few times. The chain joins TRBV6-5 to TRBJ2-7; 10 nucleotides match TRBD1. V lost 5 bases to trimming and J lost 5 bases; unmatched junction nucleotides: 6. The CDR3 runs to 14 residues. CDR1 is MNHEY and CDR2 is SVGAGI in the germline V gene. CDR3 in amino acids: CASSTRTGGNEQYF. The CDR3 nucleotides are TGTGCCAGCAGTACCAGGACAGGGGGGAACGAGCAGTACTTC.

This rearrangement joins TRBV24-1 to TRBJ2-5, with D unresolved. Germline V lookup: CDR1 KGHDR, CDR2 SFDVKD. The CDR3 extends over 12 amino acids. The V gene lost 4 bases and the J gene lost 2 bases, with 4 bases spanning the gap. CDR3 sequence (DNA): TGTGCCACCAGTGACAGGCAAGAGACCCAGTACTTC. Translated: CATSDRQETQYF.

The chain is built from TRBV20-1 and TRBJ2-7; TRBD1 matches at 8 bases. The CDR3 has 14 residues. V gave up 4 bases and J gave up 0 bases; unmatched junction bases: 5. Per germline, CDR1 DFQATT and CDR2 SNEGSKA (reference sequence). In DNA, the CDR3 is TGCAGTGCTACCCCGGACAGGGACTCCTACGAGCAGTACTTC. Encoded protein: CSATPDRDSYEQYF.

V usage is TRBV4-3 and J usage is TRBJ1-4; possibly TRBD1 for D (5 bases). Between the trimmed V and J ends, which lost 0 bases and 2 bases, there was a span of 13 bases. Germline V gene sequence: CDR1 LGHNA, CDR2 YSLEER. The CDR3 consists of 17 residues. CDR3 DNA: TGCGCCAGCAGCCAAGAGGGCAGGGAGGAGACTAATGAAAAACTGTTTTTT. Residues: CASSQEGREETNEKLFF.

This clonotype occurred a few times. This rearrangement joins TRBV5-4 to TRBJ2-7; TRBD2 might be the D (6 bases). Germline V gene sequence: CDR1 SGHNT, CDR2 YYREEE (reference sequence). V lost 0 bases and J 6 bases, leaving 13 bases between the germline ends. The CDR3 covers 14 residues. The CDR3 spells CASSLGHLEGEQYF. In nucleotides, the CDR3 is TGTGCCAGCAGCTTGGGACACCTGGAGGGCGAGCAGTACTTC.

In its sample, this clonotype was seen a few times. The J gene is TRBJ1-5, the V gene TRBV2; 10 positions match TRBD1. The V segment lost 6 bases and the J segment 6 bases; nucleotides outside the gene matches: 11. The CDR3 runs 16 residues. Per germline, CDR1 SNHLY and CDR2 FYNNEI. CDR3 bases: TGTGCCAGCAGGCGCGGGACAGGGGCCCAAGGTCAGCCCCAGCATTTT. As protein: CASRRGTGAQGQPQHF.

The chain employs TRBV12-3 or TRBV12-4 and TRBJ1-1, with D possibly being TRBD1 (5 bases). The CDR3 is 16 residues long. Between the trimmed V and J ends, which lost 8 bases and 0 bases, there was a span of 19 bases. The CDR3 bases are TGTGCCAGCCGCTTTATCCCTGGGGGGTTGAACACTGAAGCTTTCTTT. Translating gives CASRFIPGGLNTEAFF.

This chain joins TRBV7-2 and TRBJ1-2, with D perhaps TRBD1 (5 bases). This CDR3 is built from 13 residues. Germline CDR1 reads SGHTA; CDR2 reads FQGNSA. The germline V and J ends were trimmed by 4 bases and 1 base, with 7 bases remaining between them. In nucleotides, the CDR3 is TGTGCCAGCAGCTCCGACAGTAACTATGGCTACACCTTC. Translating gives CASSSDSNYGYTF.

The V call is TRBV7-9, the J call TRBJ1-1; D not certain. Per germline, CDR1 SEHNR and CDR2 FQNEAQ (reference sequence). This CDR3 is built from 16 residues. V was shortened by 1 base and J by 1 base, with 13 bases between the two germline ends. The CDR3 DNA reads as TGTGCCAGCAGCTTAGGGTCGACGAAGAGGAACACTGAAGCTTTCTTT. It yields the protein CASSLGSTKRNTEAFF.

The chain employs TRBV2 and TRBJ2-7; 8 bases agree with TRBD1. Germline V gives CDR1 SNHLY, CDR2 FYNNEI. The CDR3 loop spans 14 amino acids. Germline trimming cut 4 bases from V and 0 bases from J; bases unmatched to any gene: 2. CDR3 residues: CASSGDRSSYEQYF. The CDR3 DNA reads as TGTGCCAGCAGTGGGGACAGGTCCTCCTACGAGCAGTACTTC.